The rows below give T cell receptor beta chains drawn from one sample of a study of cytomegalovirus exposure and HLA in healthy donors. Method: immunoSEQ multiplex PCR; TCRdb's copy keeps in-frame clones and lacks some. The table shows fewer than 150,000 clones, with approximately 80% occurring only once. The sample consisted of PBMCs. Receptors originate from a female donor in good health and CMV-seropositive. CDR3s leave out the opening cysteine and the closing phenylalanine or tryptophan.

V gene	CDR3 length	J gene	CDR3 protein
TRBV12-5	11	TRBJ1-3	ASRGPSGNTIY
TRBV6-6	12	TRBJ2-7	ASSSPGTGAEQY
TRBV6-5	12	TRBJ2-2	ASSSDRNTGELF
TRBV7-2	14	TRBJ1-1	ASSPPQGGVNTEAF
TRBV4-2	13	TRBJ2-5	ASSQVERGQETQY
TRBV19	11	TRBJ2-5	ASRVTGGETQY
TRBV5-1	13	TRBJ2-1	ASSSEGLAGNEQF
TRBV18	11	TRBJ2-7	ASSPMTDLEQY
TRBV19	11	TRBJ2-3	ASNLGEGHTQY
TRBV21-1	13	TRBJ2-2	ASSKPAGGTGELF
TRBV5-4	11	TRBJ1-1	ASSSTANTEAF
TRBV5-6	12	TRBJ1-6	ASSLGQGMTPLH
TRBV6-5	14	TRBJ2-2	ASSYTAGGGTGELF
TRBV27	13	TRBJ2-3	ASSLFASSTDTQY
TRBV6-5	14	TRBJ2-5	ASRYASGGARETQY
TRBV30	13	TRBJ1-6	AWSVVANIGSPLH
TRBV5-4	12	TRBJ2-5	ASSFQGAQETQY
TRBV28	14	TRBJ2-7	ASSSSGAGESYEQY
TRBV7-7	14	TRBJ1-2	ASSPPQQLSNYGYT
TRBV6-5	12	TRBJ1-6	ASRGTANHSPLH
TRBV19	12	TRBJ1-5	ASSYGGSNQPQH
TRBV20-1	9	TRBJ1-2	SALQNYGYT